These 29 T cell receptor beta chains share one sample of origin, sequenced in a study of T cell responses to AZD1222 COVID-19 vaccine. TCRdb's table, derived via immunoSEQ multiplex PCR, lists solely in-frame clones and lacks some. Of tens of thousands of clones in the sample, 90% were seen once. Sequencing used peripheral blood, obtained on day 0 of AZD1222 vaccination. These receptors were taken from an adult in good health.

The V gene is TRBV7-9, the J gene TRBJ2-1; the D gene is possibly TRBD2 (6 bases). Trimming stripped 5 bases from V and 0 bases from J, with 14 bases between. Germline lookup yields CDR1 SEHNR and CDR2 FQNEAQ (reference sequence). CDR3 length equals 16 residues. The CDR3 nucleotides are TGTGCCAGCAGCCTCCTAGGGGACTCCTCCTACAATGAGCAGTTCTTC. It codes for CASSLLGDSSYNEQFF.

This chain joins TRBV5-1 and TRBJ2-1; TRBD2 aligns across 11 bases. Germline values: CDR1 SGHRS, CDR2 YFSETQ. CDR3 length equals 15 residues. V dropped 1 base and J dropped 7; count of bases not matched to a gene: 4. Written as DNA, the CDR3 is TGCGCCAGCAGCTTGCTTAGCGGGGGGGAAAATGAGCAGTTCTTC. The encoded protein is CASSLLSGGENEQFF.

V is TRBV7-2 and J is TRBJ2-5; possibly TRBD1 for D (6 bases). The V end was cut by 5 bases, the J end by 7 bases, with 20 bases between. The germline V gene encodes CDR1 SGHTA and CDR2 FQGNSA. The CDR3 extends over 15 amino acids. The CDR3 loop is CASSRLGAGARTQYF. CDR3 DNA: TGTGCCAGCAGCAGGTTGGGGGCAGGGGCAAGGACCCAGTACTTC.

V gene TRBV28 combines with J gene TRBJ1-1; D perhaps matches TRBD1 (5 bases). CDR1 is MDHEN and CDR2 is SYDVKM in the germline V gene. This CDR3 is 14 amino acids long. V lost 7 bases, J lost 4 bases, and 16 bases lay in between. The CDR3 coding sequence is TGTGCCAGCATTCGGGACGGGTTGATCACTGAAGCTTTCTTT. Protein: CASIRDGLITEAFF.

This chain's CDR3 is CASRMAGAAYEQYF. Here the CDR3 DNA reads TGTGCCAGCAGGATGGCAGGGGCCGCCTACGAGCAGTACTTC. V usage is TRBV6-5 and J usage is TRBJ2-7, with D possibly matching TRBD1 (6 bases). V dropped 6 bases and J dropped 2 bases, with 14 bases sitting between them. The CDR3 consists of 14 residues. Germline values: CDR1 MNHEY, CDR2 SVGAGI.

The V gene is TRBV28, the J gene TRBJ1-5, with 7 bases identical to TRBD1. The CDR3 contains 15 residues. V shed 1 base and J 4 bases; nucleotides not matched to a gene: 4. From germline, CDR1 is MDHEN and CDR2 SYDVKM. The CDR3: CASSLYKTGNQPQHF. CDR3 coding DNA: TGTGCCAGCAGTTTATACAAGACAGGGAATCAGCCCCAGCATTTT.

The V and J genes are TRBV9 and TRBJ1-4; 8 bases agree with TRBD1. J was trimmed by 14 bases and V by 3 bases; bases with no gene match: 9. The CDR3 consists of 13 residues. Germline CDR1 and CDR2: SGDLS and YYNGEE. The CDR3 nucleotides read TGTGCCAGCAGCGCGGACCTCAGGGGGCGGCTGTTTTTT. Translating gives CASSADLRGRLFF.

This clone was seen a handful of times. The gene calls are TRBV14 and TRBJ1-2; D call uncertain. Germline CDR1 SGHDN, CDR2 FVKESK. V shed 0 bases and J shed 6 bases, with 17 bases lying between them. CDR3 length: 16 amino acids. The CDR3 nucleotides are TGTGCCAGCAGCCAAGATACTTTGCTCTTAGAGGATGGCTACACCTTC. The encoded protein is CASSQDTLLLEDGYTF.

This clone showed up just once. This sequence joins TRBV19 and TRBJ2-3; the D is unclear. The CDR3 is made up of 14 amino acids. Per the germline V gene, CDR1 is LNHDA and CDR2 is SQIVND (reference sequence). Trimming cost V 4 bases and J 0 bases, with 8 bases left between them. The CDR3 spells CASSKAPSTDTQYF. DNA for the CDR3: TGTGCCAGTAGTAAGGCCCCTAGCACAGATACGCAGTATTTT.

This clone has just one count. The CDR3: CSAGDRVGNQPQHF. The CDR3 DNA reads TGCAGTGCTGGTGACAGGGTCGGCAATCAGCCCCAGCATTTT. The chain has TRBV20-1 and TRBJ1-5; 7 bases line up with TRBD1. J lost 2 bases, V lost 5 bases, and 6 bases had no gene match. The CDR3 covers 14 residues. CDR1 and CDR2 from the germline V gene are DFQATT and SNEGSKA (reference sequence).

V gene TRBV6-5 combines with J gene TRBJ2-3, with 8 bases identical to TRBD1. CDR3 size: 16 residues. The junction had 8 bases not matched to a gene; V was cut back by 4 bases and J by 2 bases. The germline CDR1 and CDR2 sequences are MNHEY and SVGAGI. CDR3 region: CASSSGQAAHTDTQYF. CDR3 nucleotide sequence: TGTGCCAGCAGTTCGGGACAGGCCGCCCACACAGATACGCAGTATTTT.

The CDR3 DNA reads TGTGCCAGCAGCTCCGTAGACAGGGGGAATCAGCCCCAGCATTTT. Its protein product is CASSSVDRGNQPQHF. V gene TRBV5-6 combines with J gene TRBJ1-5, with 9 bases identical to TRBD1. The V gene end was trimmed by 3 bases and the J gene end by 4 bases; junction bases not matched to a gene: 5. This CDR3 is 15 amino acids long. Looked up from germline, CDR1 is SGHDT and CDR2 is YYEEEE. The whole variable domain, filled in from reference TRBV5-6 and TRBJ1-5, reads DAGVTQSPTHLIKTRGQQVTLRCSPKSGHDTVSWYQQALGQGPQFIFQYYEEEERQRGNFPDRFSGHQFPNYSSELNVNALLLGDSALYLCASSSVDRGNQPQHFGDGTRLSIL.

The V and J genes are TRBV2 and TRBJ2-2; the match to TRBD1 covers 8 bases. Germline V lookup: CDR1 SNHLY, CDR2 FYNNEI. The V and J ends lost 6 bases and 1 base, in that order; junction bases with no gene match: 4. The CDR3 has 15 residues. The CDR3 DNA reads TGTGCCAGCAGCCCCGGGACAGGGAACACCGGGGAGCTGTTTTTT. It yields the protein CASSPGTGNTGELFF. Complete variable domain (other parts from reference TRBV2 and TRBJ2-2): EPEVTQTPSHQVTQMGQEVILRCVPISNHLYFYWYRQILGQKVEFLVSFYNNEISEKSEIFDDQFSVERPDGSNFTLKIRSTKLEDSAMYFCASSPGTGNTGELFFGEGSRLTVL.

V usage is TRBV5-4 and J usage is TRBJ1-3; the D gene is possibly TRBD1 (6 bases). CDR1 is SGHNT and CDR2 is YYREEE in the germline V gene (reference sequence). This CDR3 has 15 amino acids. Trimming took 0 bases from V and 4 from J, leaving 11 bases between them. The DNA for the CDR3 is TGTGCCAGCAGCTTGGGGGGGCTGGCCGGAAACACCATATATTTT. Translation gives CASSLGGLAGNTIYF.

V is TRBV30 and J is TRBJ1-2; D might be TRBD1 (6 bases). With 1 base removed from V and 7 bases from J, the gap between germline ends came to 10 bases. The CDR3 covers 12 residues. CDR1 is GTSNPN, CDR2 SVGIG, per germline (reference sequence). In DNA, the CDR3 is TGTGCCTGGAGTGCAGGGGTAGTTGGCTACACCTTC. Residues: CAWSAGVVGYTF.

This chain joins TRBV2 and TRBJ2-1; a possible D gene is TRBD1 (5 bases). CDR1 and CDR2 (germline): SNHLY, FYNNEI. The CDR3 runs to 13 residues. V was pared by 3 bases and J by 3 bases, with 6 bases between. CDR3 protein: CASSDQGYNEQFF. DNA of the CDR3: TGTGCCAGCAGTGACCAGGGCTACAATGAGCAGTTCTTC.

J is TRBJ2-2 and V is TRBV6-5; TRBD1 is a possible D gene (6 bases). CDR3 size: 16 residues. Trimming stripped 4 bases from V and 5 bases from J, with 17 bases between. Germline V CDR1 and CDR2: MNHEY, SVGAGI. The CDR3 DNA is TGTGCCAGCAGTTCCCCCAGAGGGGGTCGGACCGGGGAGCTGTTTTTT. It yields the protein CASSSPRGGRTGELFF.

The chain has TRBV7-3 and TRBJ2-1; D ambiguous. V was pared by 5 bases and J by 5 bases, with 10 bases between. Germline-derived CDR1 and CDR2 are SGHTA and FQGTGA. This CDR3 region has 13 residues. CDR3 sequence reads: CASSPGPHNEQFF. CDR3 sequence (DNA): TGTGCCAGCAGCCCCGGTCCCCACAATGAGCAGTTCTTC.

This chain uses TRBV2 with TRBJ1-3, with 9 bases fitting TRBD1. The germline CDR1 and CDR2 sequences are SNHLY and FYNNEI. The CDR3 length is 16 residues. V shed 10 bases, J shed 0 bases, and the junction held 10 bases outside the gene matches. The CDR3 nucleotides are TGTGCCACCTCCGGGACAGGGTTAATCTCTGGAAACACCATATATTTT. As protein: CATSGTGLISGNTIYF. The whole variable domain, remainder taken from reference TRBV2 and TRBJ1-3, is EPEVTQTPSHQVTQMGQEVILRCVPISNHLYFYWYRQILGQKVEFLVSFYNNEISEKSEIFDDQFSVERPDGSNFTLKIRSTKLEDSAMYFCATSGTGLISGNTIYFGEGSWLTVV.

This chain uses TRBV25-1 with TRBJ1-5; 10 bases map to TRBD1. Germline CDR1 reads MGHDK; CDR2 reads SYGVNS. This CDR3 is 16 amino acids long. The trim removed 4 bases at V and 2 bases at J, leaving 5 bases unmatched. CDR3 DNA sequence: TGTGCCAGCAGTGGATCTGGACAGGGGGGCAATCAGCCCCAGCATTTT. Protein product: CASSGSGQGGNQPQHF. The variable domain in full, with the rest retrieved from reference TRBV25-1 and TRBJ1-5, is EADIYQTPRYLVIGTGKKITLECSQTMGHDKMYWYQQDPGMELHLIHYSYGVNSTEKGDLSSESTVSRIRTEHFPLTLESARPSHTSQYLCASSGSGQGGNQPQHFGDGTRLSIL.

In this sample, this clone turned up a few times. The V gene is TRBV28, the J gene TRBJ2-3; D is unclear. CDR1 and CDR2 (germline): MDHEN, SYDVKM. V was clipped by 2 bases and J by 0 bases, with 15 bases between them. The CDR3 length is 17 residues. The CDR3 is CASSLISASSSTDTQYF. CDR3 bases: TGTGCCAGCAGTTTAATCTCGGCTAGTTCGAGCACAGATACGCAGTATTTT.

The chain carries TRBV6-5 and TRBJ1-1; 8 nucleotides match TRBD1. This CDR3 spans 15 amino acids. Trimming removed 8 bases from V and 4 bases from J; junction bases left unmatched: 12. Germline assignment: CDR1 MNHEY and CDR2 SVGAGI. CDR3 loop: CASLPPGGVGTEAFF. DNA for the CDR3: TGTGCCAGCCTACCGCCAGGGGGCGTCGGCACTGAAGCTTTCTTT.

This chain links TRBV5-4 with TRBJ1-1; 9 nucleotides match TRBD1. V lost 5 bases to trimming and J lost 6 bases; unmatched junction nucleotides: 8. The germline V gene has CDR1 SGHNT and CDR2 YYREEE (reference sequence). The length of the CDR3 is 14 residues. The CDR3 nucleotides are TGTGCCAGCAGAGCACAGGGGGCGGGCCCTGAAGCTTTCTTT. Translated: CASRAQGAGPEAFF. The full variable domain, rest sourced from reference TRBV5-4 and TRBJ1-1, is ETGVTQSPTHLIKTRGQQVTLRCSSQSGHNTVSWYQQALGQGPQFIFQYYREEENGRGNFPPRFSGLQFPNYSSELNVNALELDDSALYLCASRAQGAGPEAFFGQGTRLTVV.

This chain links TRBV28 with TRBJ2-1, with 8 bases identical to TRBD1. The CDR3 is made up of 12 amino acids. Losses at the gene ends were 5 bases for V and 15 bases for J; bases not matched to a gene: 9. Per germline, CDR1 MDHEN and CDR2 SYDVKM. As DNA, the CDR3 is TGTGCCAGCAGTACCCTCAGGGGGCGTGTGTTCTTC. Translating gives CASSTLRGRVFF.

The chain has TRBV18 and TRBJ1-3; D call uncertain. The germline CDR1 and CDR2 sequences are KGHSH and LQKENI. This CDR3 contains 16 residues. V shed 3 bases and J shed 0 bases, with 12 bases lying between them. CDR3 in DNA: TGTGCCAGCTCACCGCCGCACAGCCTCTCTGGAAACACCATATATTTT. Protein: CASSPPHSLSGNTIYF.

This chain uses TRBV19 with TRBJ2-3; no definite D call. The germline V gene encodes CDR1 LNHDA and CDR2 SQIVND (reference sequence). Trimming cost V 6 bases and J 3 bases, with 10 bases left between them. The CDR3 consists of 13 residues. Written as DNA, the CDR3 is TGTGCCAGTAGGATGAGGTCGACAGATACGCAGTATTTT. Translation gives CASRMRSTDTQYF.

The chain is built from TRBV25-1 and TRBJ1-2, with 12 bases that match TRBD1. The germline V gene has CDR1 MGHDK and CDR2 SYGVNS. V lost 4 bases to trimming and J lost 3 bases; unmatched junction nucleotides: 6. This CDR3 region has 16 residues. The CDR3 DNA sequence: TGTGCCAGCAGTGGGGACAGGGGGCGGTGGGACTATGGCTACACCTTC. This codes for CASSGDRGRWDYGYTF.

The chain employs TRBV14 and TRBJ1-2; D is unresolved. The CDR3 contains 14 residues. Germline V gene data show CDR1 as SGHDN and CDR2 as FVKESK. V dropped 2 bases and J dropped 5 bases, with 12 bases sitting between them. The CDR3 bases are TGTGCCAGCAGCCAAACGAACAACGGTTATGGCTACACCTTC. Residues: CASSQTNNGYGYTF.

About this clone: The junction does not match germline at one end; this may be a read error. The chain uses TRBV7-7 and TRBJ2-5; perhaps D is TRBD1 or TRBD2 (6 bases each). Germline values: CDR1 SSHAT, CDR2 FNYEAQ (reference sequence). The CDR3 contains 15 residues. CDR3 protein: CASSSSRGAQETQYF. CDR3 nucleotide sequence: TGTGCTAGCAGCTCGAGTAGGGGGGCGCAAGAGACCCAGTACTTC.